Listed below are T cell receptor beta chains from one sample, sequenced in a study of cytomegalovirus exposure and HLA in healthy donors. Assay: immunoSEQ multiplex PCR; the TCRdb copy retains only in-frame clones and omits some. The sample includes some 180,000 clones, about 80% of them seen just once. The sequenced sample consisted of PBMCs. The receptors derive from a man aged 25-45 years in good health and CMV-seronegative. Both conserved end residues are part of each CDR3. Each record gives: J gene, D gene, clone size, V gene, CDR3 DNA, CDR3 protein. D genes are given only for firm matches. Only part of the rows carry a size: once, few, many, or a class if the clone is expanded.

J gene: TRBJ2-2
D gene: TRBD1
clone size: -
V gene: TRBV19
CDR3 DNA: TGTGCCAGTAGTATACTACCCAGGACAGGGTACACCGGGGAGCTGTTTTTT
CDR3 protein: CASSILPRTGYTGELFF

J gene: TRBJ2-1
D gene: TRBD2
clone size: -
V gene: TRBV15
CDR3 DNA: TGTGCCACCAGCAGAGGGGAAACGGGAGGGCCCGTCGATGAGCAGTTCTTC
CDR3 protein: CATSRGETGGPVDEQFF

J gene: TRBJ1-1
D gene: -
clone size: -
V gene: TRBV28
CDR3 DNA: TGTGCCAGCAGCTCCCGGACAGAGAACACTGAAGCTTTCTTT
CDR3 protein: CASSSRTENTEAFF

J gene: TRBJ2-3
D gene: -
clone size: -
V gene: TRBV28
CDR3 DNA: TGTGCCAGCAGTTTAGCAGGGAGGGATACGCAGTATTTT
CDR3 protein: CASSLAGRDTQYF

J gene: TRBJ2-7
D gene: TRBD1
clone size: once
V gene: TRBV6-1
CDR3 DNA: TGTGCCAGCAAAACTGCAGGGGGCGCGGACGAGCAGTACTTC
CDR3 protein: CASKTAGGADEQYF

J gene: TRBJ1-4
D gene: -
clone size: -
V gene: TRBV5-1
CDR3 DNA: TGCGCCAGCAGCTCCAAACCGCAGGGGTTCGGCTCTAATGAAAAACTGTTTTTT
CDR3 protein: CASSSKPQGFGSNEKLFF

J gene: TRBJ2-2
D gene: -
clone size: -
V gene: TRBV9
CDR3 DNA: TGTGCCAGCAGCGTAACCGGGGGGGAGCTGTTTTTT
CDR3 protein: CASSVTGGELFF

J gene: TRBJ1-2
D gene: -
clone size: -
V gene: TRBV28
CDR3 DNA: TGTGCTGCGCGAGGTTCAAATGGCTACACCTTC
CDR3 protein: CAARGSNGYTF

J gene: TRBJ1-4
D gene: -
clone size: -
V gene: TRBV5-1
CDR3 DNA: TGCGCCAGCAGCTTGATGGGGGCGGCTAATGAAAAACTGTTTTTT
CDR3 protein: CASSLMGAANEKLFF

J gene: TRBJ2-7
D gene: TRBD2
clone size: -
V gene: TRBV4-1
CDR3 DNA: TGCGCCACCTCGAAAGAGGCTAGCGGGCTAGAGCACGAGCAGTACTTC
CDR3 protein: CATSKEASGLEHEQYF

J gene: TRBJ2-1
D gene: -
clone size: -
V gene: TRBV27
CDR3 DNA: TGTGCCAGCAGAAAGGGGAGGTCGTCCTACAATGAGCAGTTCTTC
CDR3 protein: CASRKGRSSYNEQFF

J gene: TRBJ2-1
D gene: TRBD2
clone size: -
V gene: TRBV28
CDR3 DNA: TGTGCCAGCAGTCCTAGCGGAGCGGAGTTCTTC
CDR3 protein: CASSPSGAEFF

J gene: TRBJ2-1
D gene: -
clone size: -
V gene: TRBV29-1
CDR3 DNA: TGCAGCGTTGGGCTAGCAGTAGGCAATGAGCAGTTCTTC
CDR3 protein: CSVGLAVGNEQFF

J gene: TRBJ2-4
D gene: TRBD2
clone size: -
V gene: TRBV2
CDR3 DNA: TGTGCCAGCCAACGTACTCCGGGACTAGCGAACATTCAGTACTTC
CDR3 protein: CASQRTPGLANIQYF

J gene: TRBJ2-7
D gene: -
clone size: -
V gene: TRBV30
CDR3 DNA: TGTGCCTGGAGTGCAGGGGGGCTATCCTACGAGCAGTACTTC
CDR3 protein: CAWSAGGLSYEQYF

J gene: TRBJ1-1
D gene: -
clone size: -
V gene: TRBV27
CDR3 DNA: TGTGCCAGCAGTCGACAGAAGAACACTGAAGCTTTCTTT
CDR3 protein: CASSRQKNTEAFF

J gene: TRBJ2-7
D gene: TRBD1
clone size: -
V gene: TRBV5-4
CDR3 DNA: TGTGCCAGCAGCTTGGGGGGGACAGGGGGCTACGAGCAGTACTTC
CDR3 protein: CASSLGGTGGYEQYF

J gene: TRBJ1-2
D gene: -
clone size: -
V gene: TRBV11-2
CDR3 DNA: TGTGCCAGCAGTTCCGATGCTCCTGCTATTTATGGCTACACCTTC
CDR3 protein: CASSSDAPAIYGYTF

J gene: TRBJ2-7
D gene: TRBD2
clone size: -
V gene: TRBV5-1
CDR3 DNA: TGCGCCAGCAGCCTACGGACTAGCCTTTACTACGAGCAGTACTTC
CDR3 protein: CASSLRTSLYYEQYF

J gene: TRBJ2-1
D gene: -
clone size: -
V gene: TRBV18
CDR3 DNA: TGTGCCAGCTCACCACGGGAAGGGGCCAATGAGCAGTTCTTC
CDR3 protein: CASSPREGANEQFF

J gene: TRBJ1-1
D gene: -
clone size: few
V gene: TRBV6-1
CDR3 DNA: TGTGCCAGCACCATAAAAGGGGAGGTGGGAGCTTTCTTT
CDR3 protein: CASTIKGEVGAFF

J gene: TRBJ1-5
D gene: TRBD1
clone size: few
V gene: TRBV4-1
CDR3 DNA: TGCGCCAGCAGCCAAGATCCAGGGGGTAGTCAGCCCCAGCATTTT
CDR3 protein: CASSQDPGGSQPQHF

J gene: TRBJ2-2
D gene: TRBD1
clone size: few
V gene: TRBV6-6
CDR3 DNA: TGTGCCAGCGGGACAGGGAGCGGCGGGGAGCTGTTTTTT
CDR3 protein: CASGTGSGGELFF

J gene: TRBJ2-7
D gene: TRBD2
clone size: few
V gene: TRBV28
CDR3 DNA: TGTGCCAGCAGTTTCCTATCTAGCGGGACCTACGAGCAGTACTTC
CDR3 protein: CASSFLSSGTYEQYF

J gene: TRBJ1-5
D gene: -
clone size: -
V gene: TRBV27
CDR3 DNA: TGTGCCAGCAGTTTTTCCTCTTATCAGCCCCAGCATTTT
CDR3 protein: CASSFSSYQPQHF

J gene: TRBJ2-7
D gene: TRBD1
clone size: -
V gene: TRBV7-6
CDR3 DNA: TGTGCCAGCAGCTTAATGTCAGGGGGCTACGAGCAGTACTTC
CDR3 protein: CASSLMSGGYEQYF

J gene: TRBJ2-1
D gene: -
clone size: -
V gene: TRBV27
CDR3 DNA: TGTGCCAGCAGTTATGAGACTAGGGAGTTCTTC
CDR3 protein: CASSYETREFF

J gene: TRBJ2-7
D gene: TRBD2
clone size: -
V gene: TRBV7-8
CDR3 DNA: TGTGCCAGCAGCTTAGACCAAACTAGCGGGAGCTACGAGCAGTACTTC
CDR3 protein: CASSLDQTSGSYEQYF

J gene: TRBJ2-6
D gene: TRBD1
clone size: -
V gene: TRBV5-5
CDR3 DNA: TGTGCCAGCACCGTGACAGGGGGTTACTCTGGGGCCAACGTCCTGACTTTC
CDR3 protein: CASTVTGGYSGANVLTF

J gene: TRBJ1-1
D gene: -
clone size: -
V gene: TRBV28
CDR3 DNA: TGTGCCAGCCTATCGGGGGTTACTGAAGCTTTCTTT
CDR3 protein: CASLSGVTEAFF

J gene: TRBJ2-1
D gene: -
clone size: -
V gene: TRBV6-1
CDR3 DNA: TGTGCCAGCGTCTCTAGGGGGGGGGCGCCGAGGGAGCAGTTCTTC
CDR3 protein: CASVSRGGAPREQFF

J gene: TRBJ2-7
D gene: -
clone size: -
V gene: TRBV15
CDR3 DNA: TGTGCCACCAGCCGAAGCCCGGACAACTCCTACGAGCAGTACTTC
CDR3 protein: CATSRSPDNSYEQYF

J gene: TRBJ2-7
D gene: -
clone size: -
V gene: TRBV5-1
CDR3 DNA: TGCGCCAGCAGCTTTGGACAGTCAAGATCCTACGAGCAGTACTTC
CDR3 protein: CASSFGQSRSYEQYF

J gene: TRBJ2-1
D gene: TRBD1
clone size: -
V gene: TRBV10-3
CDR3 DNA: TGTGCCATCAGTGACTTGAACAGGGGGCCCTACAATGAGCAGTTCTTC
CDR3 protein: CAISDLNRGPYNEQFF

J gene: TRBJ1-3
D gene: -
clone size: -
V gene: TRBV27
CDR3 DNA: TGTGCCAGCAGCCCTAGACTGCCCGCAATATATTTT
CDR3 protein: CASSPRLPAIYF

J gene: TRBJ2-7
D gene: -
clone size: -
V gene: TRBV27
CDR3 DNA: TGTGCCAGCACCCTCAGGGGGGACCCTATCTACGAGCAGTACTTC
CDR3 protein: CASTLRGDPIYEQYF

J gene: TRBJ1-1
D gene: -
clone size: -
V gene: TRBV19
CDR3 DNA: TGTGCCAGTAGTATAGGAAAGGGGCGAGAAACTGAAGCTTTCTTT
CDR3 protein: CASSIGKGRETEAFF

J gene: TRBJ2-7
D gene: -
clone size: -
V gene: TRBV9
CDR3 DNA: TGTGCCAGCAGCCCTCATGGGAGGAGATACGAGCAGTACTTC
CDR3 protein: CASSPHGRRYEQYF

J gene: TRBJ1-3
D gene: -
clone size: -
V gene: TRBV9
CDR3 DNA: TGTGCCAGCAGCCTCCGGGATGACTCTGGAAACACCATATATTTT
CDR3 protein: CASSLRDDSGNTIYF

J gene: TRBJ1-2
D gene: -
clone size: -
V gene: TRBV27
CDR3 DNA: TGTGCCAGCAGCCGGACGGGATCTAACTATGGCTACACCTTC
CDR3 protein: CASSRTGSNYGYTF

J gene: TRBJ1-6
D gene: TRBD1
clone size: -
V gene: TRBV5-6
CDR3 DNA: TGTGCCAGCAGCTGGAAGGGACAGTATAATTCACCCCTCCACTTT
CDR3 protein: CASSWKGQYNSPLHF

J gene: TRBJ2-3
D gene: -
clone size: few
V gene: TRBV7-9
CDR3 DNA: TGTTCCAGCAGCTTAGGTCTAGATACGCAGTATTTT
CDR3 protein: CSSSLGLDTQYF

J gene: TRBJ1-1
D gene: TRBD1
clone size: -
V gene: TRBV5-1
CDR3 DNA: TGCGCCAGCAGCGGGACAGGGGCCCGTAAGGGTGAAGCTTTCTTT
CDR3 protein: CASSGTGARKGEAFF

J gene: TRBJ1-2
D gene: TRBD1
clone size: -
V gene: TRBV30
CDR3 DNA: TGTGCCTGGAGTGTTCTCAGGGGGCGAGGCTACACCTTC
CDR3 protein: CAWSVLRGRGYTF

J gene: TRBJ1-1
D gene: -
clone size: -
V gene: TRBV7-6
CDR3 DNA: TGTGCCAGCAGCTTAGGCGGGGCCGTCGGCAACACTGAAGCTTTCTTT
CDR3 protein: CASSLGGAVGNTEAFF

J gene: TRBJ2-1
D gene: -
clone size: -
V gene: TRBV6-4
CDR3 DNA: TGTGCCAGCAGCGTCGGACAGAGCTCCTACAATGAGCAGTTCTTC
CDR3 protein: CASSVGQSSYNEQFF

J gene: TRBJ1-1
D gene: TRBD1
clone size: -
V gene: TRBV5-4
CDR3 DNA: TGTGCCAGCAGCCCACAGGGGGTGAGCACTGAAGCTTTCTTT
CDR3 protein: CASSPQGVSTEAFF

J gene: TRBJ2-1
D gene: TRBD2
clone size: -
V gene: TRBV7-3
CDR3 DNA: TGTGCCAGCAGCCAAGTAGCGGGAACGTCCAATGAGCAGTTCTTC
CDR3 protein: CASSQVAGTSNEQFF

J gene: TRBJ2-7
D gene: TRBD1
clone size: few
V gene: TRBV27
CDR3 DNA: TGTGCCAGCAGCTCAAATTCCGGGACAGCGCACGAGCAGTACTTC
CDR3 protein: CASSSNSGTAHEQYF